The 28 T cell receptor beta chains below were found in one sample sequenced in a study of CD8 T cells in Susac syndrome. Random-hexamer reverse transcription was applied to roughly 0.5 to 1 ug RNA. Via MiXCR, TCRdb re-called the immunoSEQ multiplex PCR reads, giving one row per CDR3 protein. The sample includes about 120,000 distinct CDR3 sequences, 85% to 95% of them seen just once. The sample taken for sequencing was CD4+ T cells from PBMCs. Receptors were obtained from a human donor in good health.

The CDR3 protein is CASKPGQANEQYF. Written as DNA, the CDR3 is TGCGCCAGCAAACCGGGACAGGCTAACGAGCAGTACTTC. The chain joins TRBV10-2 to TRBJ2-7; TRBD1 matches 8 bases. The V and J ends lost 7 bases and 5 bases, in that order; junction bases with no gene match: 7. The CDR3 is made up of 13 amino acids. CDR1 WSHSY and CDR2 SAAADI come from the germline V gene.

The V gene is TRBV20-1, the J gene TRBJ2-7, with D possibly being TRBD2 (6 bases). CDR1 DFQATT and CDR2 SNEGSKA come from the germline V gene (reference sequence). This CDR3 contains 12 residues. V gave up 6 bases and J gave up 2 bases, with 11 bases separating them. The CDR3 nucleotides are TGCAGTGCCGAGGGACTTACCTACGAGCAGTACTTC. Translating gives CSAEGLTYEQYF.

The chain carries TRBV7-9 and TRBJ2-7, with D perhaps matching TRBD2 (6 bases). The CDR3 is made up of 14 amino acids. The germline V gene encodes CDR1 SEHNR and CDR2 FQNEAQ (reference sequence). Trimming removed 5 bases from V and 7 bases from J, with 18 bases in between. This CDR3 reads CASSRTGGEREQYF. The CDR3 bases are TGTGCCAGCAGCCGGACCGGCGGGGAGAGAGAGCAGTACTTC.

The chain recombines TRBV4-3 with TRBJ2-7, with D perhaps assigned TRBD1 or TRBD2 (6 bases each). V was clipped by 1 base and J by 3 bases, with 13 bases between them. The CDR3 length is 15 residues. The germline V gene has CDR1 LGHNA and CDR2 YSLEER. The CDR3 DNA reads TGCGCCAGCAGCCAAGCGACGGAGGGGGTCTACGAGCAGTACTTC. This sequence encodes CASSQATEGVYEQYF.

V usage is TRBV3-1 and J usage is TRBJ1-1; D is unresolved. CDR3 size: 13 residues. The germline gives CDR1 LGHDT, CDR2 YNNKEL (reference sequence). Trimming removed 0 bases at V and 10 bases at J, with 12 bases between. This CDR3 is CASSQEGRGGAFF. CDR3 DNA sequence: TGTGCCAGCAGCCAAGAAGGGCGGGGAGGAGCTTTCTTT. Variable domain in full (rest from reference TRBV3-1 and TRBJ1-1): DTAVSQTPKYLVTQMGNDKSIKCEQNLGHDTMYWYKQDSKKFLKIMFSYNNKELIINETVPNRFSPKSPDKAHLNLHINSLELGDSAVYFCASSQEGRGGAFFGQGTRLTVV.

The V gene is TRBV28, the J gene TRBJ2-1; 7 bases match TRBD2. Looked up from germline, CDR1 is MDHEN and CDR2 is SYDVKM. The CDR3 runs to 13 residues. V lost 5 bases to trimming and J lost 14 bases; unmatched junction nucleotides: 12. CDR3 in amino acids: CASSPFTSSGKFF. The DNA of the CDR3 is TGTGCCAGCAGTCCTTTTACGTCGAGCGGGAAGTTCTTC.

The sample holds one count of this clonotype. The genes are TRBV19 and TRBJ2-1, with D tentatively TRBD2 (6 bases). V lost 1 base, J lost 4 bases, and 8 bases lay in between. The CDR3 has 14 residues. The germline V gene has CDR1 LNHDA and CDR2 SQIVND (reference sequence). CDR3 residues: CASSIGRGYNEQFF. CDR3 sequence (DNA): TGTGCCAGTAGTATAGGACGGGGGTACAATGAGCAGTTCTTC.

In nucleotides, the CDR3 is TGTGCCAGCAGTGTGCAGATGGGTTCTAATGAAAAACTGTTTTTT. Translated, it gives CASSVQMGSNEKLFF. This sequence joins TRBV2 and TRBJ1-4; D remains unclear. V dropped 4 bases and J dropped 3 bases, with 12 bases sitting between them. Germline V CDR1 and CDR2: SNHLY, FYNNEI. The CDR3 covers 15 residues.

The V and J genes are TRBV27 and TRBJ2-1; D tentatively reads TRBD1 or TRBD2 (6 bases each). This CDR3 contains 21 residues. V gave up 1 base and J gave up 4 bases, with 29 bases separating them. CDR1 and CDR2 (germline): MNHEY, SMNVEV (reference sequence). CDR3 sequence reads: CASSLLGDIGSTSSRYNEQFF. CDR3 bases: TGTGCCAGCAGTTTATTGGGGGACATAGGATCGACTAGTAGCCGATACAATGAGCAGTTCTTC.

This sequence joins TRBV27 and TRBJ2-1; 10 bases map to TRBD2. CDR1 is MNHEY and CDR2 is SMNVEV in the germline V gene (reference sequence). Losses at the gene ends were 4 bases for V and 1 base for J; bases not matched to a gene: 10. CDR3 length equals 18 residues. The CDR3 bases are TGTGCCAGCAGTTCCCCATCAGCGGGAGGGGGATCCTACAATGAGCAGTTCTTC. Translation: CASSSPSAGGGSYNEQFF.

This clonotype was counted a single time. The V call is TRBV5-1, the J call TRBJ1-1; D uncertain. Germline V gene lookup returns CDR1 SGHRS and CDR2 YFSETQ. V lost 0 bases and J lost 6, with 21 bases in between. The CDR3 contains 17 residues. CDR3 sequence reads: CASSLALRVTRRAEAFF. The CDR3, as DNA: TGCGCCAGCAGCTTGGCCTTGAGGGTTACCAGGAGGGCTGAAGCTTTCTTT.

The chain combines TRBV12-3 or TRBV12-4 with TRBJ1-5, with TRBD1 matching over 7 bases. The CDR3 covers 14 residues. V was clipped by 5 bases and J by 5 bases; unmatched bases: 6. The CDR3 here is CASSVQGQHQPQHF. In DNA form, the CDR3 reads TGTGCCAGCAGTGTACAGGGGCAGCATCAGCCCCAGCATTTT.

V is TRBV6-1 and J is TRBJ2-1; TRBD2 might be the D (6 bases). This CDR3 is 16 amino acids long. Germline V gene lookup returns CDR1 MNHNS and CDR2 SASEGT. The germline V and J ends were trimmed by 5 bases and 3 bases, with 17 bases remaining between them. The CDR3 here is CASSLGGVSSYNEQFF. The CDR3 DNA is TGTGCCAGCAGTCTTGGAGGGGTATCCAGCTACAATGAGCAGTTCTTC.

The chain carries TRBV19 and TRBJ2-3; no clear D. V dropped 5 bases and J dropped 2 bases, with 11 bases sitting between them. The CDR3 is made up of 14 amino acids. CDR1 and CDR2 (germline): LNHDA, SQIVND (reference sequence). The CDR3 nucleotides are TGTGCCAGTAGTGCAACGGCAAACACAGATACGCAGTATTTT. This encodes CASSATANTDTQYF.

The chain joins TRBV10-3 to TRBJ2-7; TRBD1 matches at 8 bases. The CDR3 totals 14 residues. After removal of 3 bases from V and 2 bases from J, the junction contained 3 bases not matched to a gene. Germline V gives CDR1 ENHRY, CDR2 SYGVKD. CDR3 in DNA: TGTGCCATCAGTGATGGACAGGGCACCTACGAGCAGTACTTC. Its translation is CAISDGQGTYEQYF.

The chain employs TRBV7-9 and TRBJ1-4; no clear D. This CDR3 is 15 amino acids long. From germline, CDR1 is SEHNR and CDR2 FQNEAQ (reference sequence). The V gene lost 2 bases and the J gene lost 4 bases, with 11 bases spanning the gap. The CDR3 nucleotides are TGTGCCAGCAGCTTATCAACGTGGATTAATGAAAAACTGTTTTTT. Translated, it gives CASSLSTWINEKLFF.

The V and J genes are TRBV10-3 and TRBJ2-4; D is unresolved. Trimming took off 4 bases at V and 8 bases at J, with 12 bases between the two ends. This CDR3 has 13 amino acids. Germline CDR1 and CDR2: ENHRY and SYGVKD. The CDR3 nucleotides read TGTGCCATCAGTGGCCAGGTTGAGGACATTCAGTACTTC. Amino acid sequence: CAISGQVEDIQYF.

V and J are TRBV12-3 or TRBV12-4 and TRBJ2-7, with 12 nucleotides matching TRBD2. V dropped 7 bases and J dropped 6; count of bases not matched to a gene: 4. This CDR3 contains 13 residues. The CDR3 DNA reads TGTGCCAGCAATCAACTAGCGGGGGGCGAGCAGTACTTC. Protein sequence: CASNQLAGGEQYF.

This chain connects TRBV11-2 to TRBJ2-3; a possible D gene is TRBD1 (5 bases). The CDR3 has 14 residues. Deletions cut 2 bases from V and 2 bases from J, with 8 bases between. Germline assignment: CDR1 SGHAT and CDR2 FQNNGV. The CDR3 spells CASSLRQNTDTQYF. CDR3 DNA sequence: TGTGCCAGCAGCTTAAGACAGAACACAGATACGCAGTATTTT.

The CDR3 here is CASSLAAPPNEQFF. The CDR3 DNA sequence: TGTGCCAGCAGTCTAGCGGCCCCTCCCAATGAGCAGTTCTTC. The chain is built from TRBV3-1 and TRBJ2-1; 7 bases fit TRBD2. Germline values: CDR1 LGHDT, CDR2 YNNKEL (reference sequence). CDR3 length: 14 residues. The trim removed 6 bases at V and 6 bases at J, leaving 8 bases unmatched.

The gene calls are TRBV6-5 and TRBJ2-4; D possibly corresponds to TRBD1 (5 bases). Germline CDR1 and CDR2: MNHEY and SVGAGI. The CDR3 is 15 amino acids. V was trimmed by 6 bases and J by 3 bases, leaving 15 bases between them. The CDR3 loop is CASSQIDSFKNIQYF. CDR3 coding DNA: TGTGCCAGCAGCCAAATCGACAGTTTCAAAAACATTCAGTACTTC.

This chain uses TRBV9 with TRBJ2-2; the D gene is possibly TRBD1 (6 bases). The CDR3 spans 16 residues. Trimming left V 0 bases short and J 1 base short, with 10 bases between. Germline V gene sequence: CDR1 SGDLS, CDR2 YYNGEE. The CDR3 region is CASSVVWTVNTGELFF. The CDR3 coding sequence is TGTGCCAGCAGCGTAGTGTGGACAGTGAACACCGGGGAGCTGTTTTTT. The full variable domain, in which reference TRBV9 and TRBJ2-2 provide the parts outside the CDR3, is DSGVTQTPKHLITATGQRVTLRCSPRSGDLSVYWYQQSLDQGLQFLIQYYNGEERAKGNILERFSAQQFPDLHSELNLSSLELGDSALYFCASSVVWTVNTGELFFGEGSRLTVL.

The count of this clonotype is one. This rearrangement joins TRBV12-3 or TRBV12-4 to TRBJ2-1; D remains ambiguous. V lost 2 bases and J 10 bases, leaving 6 bases between the germline ends. This CDR3 has 11 amino acids. CDR3 sequence (DNA): TGTGCCAGCAGTTTATCCGAGGAGCAGTTCTTC. Protein sequence: CASSLSEEQFF.

This sequence joins TRBV16 and TRBJ2-5, with D possibly TRBD2 on 6 matching bases. Germline CDR1 and CDR2: KGHSY and FQNENV. There are 15 residues in the CDR3. Trimming removed 0 bases at V and 5 bases at J, with 13 bases between. CDR3 DNA sequence: TGTGCCAGCAGCCAATCCCGGGGGATAGCGGAGACCCAGTACTTC. This translates into CASSQSRGIAETQYF.

The chain uses TRBV7-9 and TRBJ2-5; 7 nucleotides align to TRBD2. The CDR3 is 14 residues long. The V and J ends lost 1 base and 5 bases, in that order; junction bases with no gene match: 4. The germline gives CDR1 SEHNR, CDR2 FQNEAQ (reference sequence). CDR3 sequence reads: CASSLVGGSETQYF. In nucleotides, the CDR3 is TGTGCCAGCAGCTTAGTCGGCGGGAGTGAGACCCAGTACTTC.

The J gene is TRBJ2-5, the V gene TRBV5-4; possibly TRBD2 for D (6 bases). V lost 6 bases to trimming and J lost 6 bases, with 21 bases between them. The CDR3 is 15 amino acids. CDR1 is SGHNT and CDR2 is YYREEE in the germline V gene (reference sequence). The CDR3: CASNPGSSGQKTQYF. The CDR3 nucleotides are TGTGCCAGCAACCCGGGTAGTAGCGGACAAAAGACCCAGTACTTC.

The rearrangement uses TRBV4-1 and TRBJ1-1; D is ambiguous. V lost 0 bases and J 5 bases, leaving 7 bases between the germline ends. The CDR3 runs 13 residues. From germline, CDR1 is MGHRA and CDR2 YSYEKL. CDR3 protein: CASSQERITEAFF. The CDR3 bases are TGCGCCAGCAGCCAAGAAAGAATAACTGAAGCTTTCTTT.

This chain uses TRBV20-1 with TRBJ2-7, with 7 nucleotides matching TRBD2. The germline gives CDR1 DFQATT, CDR2 SNEGSKA (reference sequence). CDR3 length: 15 residues. V shed 1 base and J 3 bases; nucleotides not matched to a gene: 9. The CDR3, as DNA: TGCAGTGCTAGAGCCGTGGGGGACTATCACTACGAGCAGTACTTC. Translating gives CSARAVGDYHYEQYF.